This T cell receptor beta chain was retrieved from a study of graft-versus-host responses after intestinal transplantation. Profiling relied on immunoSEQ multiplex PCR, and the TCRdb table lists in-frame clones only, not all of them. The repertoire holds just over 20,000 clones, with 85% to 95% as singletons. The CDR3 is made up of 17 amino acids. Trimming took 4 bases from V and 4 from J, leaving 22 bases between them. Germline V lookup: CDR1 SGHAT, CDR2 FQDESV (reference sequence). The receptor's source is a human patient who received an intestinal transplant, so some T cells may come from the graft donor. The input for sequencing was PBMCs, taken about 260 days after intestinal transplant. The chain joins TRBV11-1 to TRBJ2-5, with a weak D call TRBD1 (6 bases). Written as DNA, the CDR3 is TGTGCCAGCAGCTGGGGGCTATTACAGGGTCTTGGAGAGACCCAGTACTTC. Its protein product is CASSWGLLQGLGETQYF.